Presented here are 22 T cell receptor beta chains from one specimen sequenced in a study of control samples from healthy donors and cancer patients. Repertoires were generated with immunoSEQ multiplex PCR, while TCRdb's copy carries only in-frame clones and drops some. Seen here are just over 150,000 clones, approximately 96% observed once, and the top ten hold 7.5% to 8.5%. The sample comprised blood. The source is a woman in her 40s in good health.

The CDR3 here is CATSDGGRTGKETQYF. CDR3 DNA: TGTGCCACCAGTGATGGGGGACGGACAGGGAAAGAGACCCAGTACTTC. The gene calls are TRBV24-1 and TRBJ2-5, with TRBD1 matching 8 bases. The CDR3 contains 16 residues. The germline CDR1 and CDR2 sequences are KGHDR and SFDVKD. V gave up 3 bases and J gave up 3 bases; unmatched junction bases: 8.

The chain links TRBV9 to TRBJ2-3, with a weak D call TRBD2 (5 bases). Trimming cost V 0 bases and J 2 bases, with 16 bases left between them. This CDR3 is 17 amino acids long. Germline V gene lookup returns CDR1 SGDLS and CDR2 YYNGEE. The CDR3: CASSVGAGRAITDTQYF. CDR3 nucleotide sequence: TGTGCCAGCAGCGTAGGGGCTGGGCGGGCTATCACAGATACGCAGTATTTT.

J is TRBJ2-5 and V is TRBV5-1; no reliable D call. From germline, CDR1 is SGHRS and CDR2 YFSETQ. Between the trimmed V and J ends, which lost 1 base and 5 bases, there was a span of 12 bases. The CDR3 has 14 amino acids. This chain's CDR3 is CASSLNSPEETQYF. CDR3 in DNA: TGCGCCAGCAGCTTGAACAGCCCTGAGGAGACCCAGTACTTC.

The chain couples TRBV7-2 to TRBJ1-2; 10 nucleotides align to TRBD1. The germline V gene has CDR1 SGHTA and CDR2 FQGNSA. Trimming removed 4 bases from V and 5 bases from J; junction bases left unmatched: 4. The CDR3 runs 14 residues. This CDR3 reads CASSSRTGGYGYTF. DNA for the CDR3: TGTGCCAGCAGCTCCAGGACAGGGGGATATGGCTACACCTTC.

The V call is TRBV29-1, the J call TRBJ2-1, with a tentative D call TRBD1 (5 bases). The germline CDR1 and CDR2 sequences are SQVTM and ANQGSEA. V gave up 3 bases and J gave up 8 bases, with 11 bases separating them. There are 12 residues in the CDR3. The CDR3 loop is CSVEQGRDEQFF. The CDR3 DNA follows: TGCAGCGTTGAGCAGGGCAGGGATGAGCAGTTCTTC.

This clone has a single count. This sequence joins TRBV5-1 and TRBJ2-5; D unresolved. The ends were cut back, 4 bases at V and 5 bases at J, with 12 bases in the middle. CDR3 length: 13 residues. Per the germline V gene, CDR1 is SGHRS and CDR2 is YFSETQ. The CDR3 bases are TGCGCCAGCAGCCTACCCCTTAGGGAGACCCAGTACTTC. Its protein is CASSLPLRETQYF.

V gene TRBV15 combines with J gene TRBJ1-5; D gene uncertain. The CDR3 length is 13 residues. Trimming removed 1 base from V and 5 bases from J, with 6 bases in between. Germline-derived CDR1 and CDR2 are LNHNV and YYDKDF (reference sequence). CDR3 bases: TGTGCCACCAGCAGAGCAAGTGATCAGCCCCAGCATTTT. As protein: CATSRASDQPQHF.

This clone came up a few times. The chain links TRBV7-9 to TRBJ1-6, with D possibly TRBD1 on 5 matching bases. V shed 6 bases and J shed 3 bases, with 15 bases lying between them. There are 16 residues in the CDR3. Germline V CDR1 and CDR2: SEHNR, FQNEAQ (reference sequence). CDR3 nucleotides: TGTGCCAGCAGAGAAGTCGGGGCAGTCTATAATTCACCCCTCCACTTT. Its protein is CASREVGAVYNSPLHF. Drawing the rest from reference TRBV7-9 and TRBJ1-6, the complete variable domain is DTGVSQNPRHKITKRGQNVTFRCDPISEHNRLYWYRQTLGQGPEFLTYFQNEAQLEKSRLLSDRFSAERPKGSFSTLEIQRTEQGDSAMYLCASREVGAVYNSPLHFGNGTRLTVT.

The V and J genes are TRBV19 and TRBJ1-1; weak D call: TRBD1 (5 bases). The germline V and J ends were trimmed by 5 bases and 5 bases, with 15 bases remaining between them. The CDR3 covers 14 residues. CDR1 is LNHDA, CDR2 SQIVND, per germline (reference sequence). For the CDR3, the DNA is TGTGCCAGTAGTCGGGGCGGGCCTTGGACTGAAGCTTTCTTT. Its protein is CASSRGGPWTEAFF. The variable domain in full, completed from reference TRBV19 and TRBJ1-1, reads DGGITQSPKYLFRKEGQNVTLSCEQNLNHDAMYWYRQDPGQGLRLIYYSQIVNDFQKGDIAEGYSVSREKKESFPLTVTSAQKNPTAFYLCASSRGGPWTEAFFGQGTRLTVV.

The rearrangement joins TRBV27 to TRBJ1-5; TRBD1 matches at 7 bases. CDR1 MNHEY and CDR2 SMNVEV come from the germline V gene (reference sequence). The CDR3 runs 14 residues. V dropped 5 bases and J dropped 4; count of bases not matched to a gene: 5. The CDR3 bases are TGTGCCAGCAGTGGCGGGACAGTAAATCAGCCCCAGCATTTT. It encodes CASSGGTVNQPQHF.

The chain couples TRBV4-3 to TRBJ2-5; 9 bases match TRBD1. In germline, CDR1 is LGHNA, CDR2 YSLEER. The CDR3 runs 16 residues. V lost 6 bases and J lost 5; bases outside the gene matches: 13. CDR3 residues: CASRLTGQGSGETQYF. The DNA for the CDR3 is TGCGCCAGCAGACTGACGGGACAGGGTTCCGGTGAGACCCAGTACTTC.

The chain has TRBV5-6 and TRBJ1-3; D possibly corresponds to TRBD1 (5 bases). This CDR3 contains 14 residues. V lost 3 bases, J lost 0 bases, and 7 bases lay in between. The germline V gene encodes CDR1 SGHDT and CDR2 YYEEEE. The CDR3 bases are TGTGCCAGCAGCTCAGACAGCTCTGGAAACACCATATATTTT. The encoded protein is CASSSDSSGNTIYF.

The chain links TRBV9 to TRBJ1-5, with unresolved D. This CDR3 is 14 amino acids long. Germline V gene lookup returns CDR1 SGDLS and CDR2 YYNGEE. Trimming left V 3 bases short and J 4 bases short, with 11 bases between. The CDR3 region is CASSGDTGNQPQHF. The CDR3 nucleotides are TGTGCCAGCAGCGGAGACACGGGGAATCAGCCCCAGCATTTT.

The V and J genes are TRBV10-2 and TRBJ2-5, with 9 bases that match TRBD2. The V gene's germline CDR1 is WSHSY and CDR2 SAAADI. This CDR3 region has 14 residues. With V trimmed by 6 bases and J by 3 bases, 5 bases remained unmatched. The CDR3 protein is CASSGLAIKETQYF. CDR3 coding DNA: TGCGCCAGCAGCGGACTAGCGATAAAAGAGACCCAGTACTTC.

The CDR3 region is CSVEEKQIGGYTF. Written as DNA, the CDR3 is TGCAGCGTTGAAGAAAAACAGATCGGGGGCTACACCTTC. The chain has TRBV29-1 and TRBJ1-2; D is undetermined. V was pared by 0 bases and J by 8 bases, with 13 bases between. Germline V lookup: CDR1 SQVTM, CDR2 ANQGSEA. The CDR3 consists of 13 residues.

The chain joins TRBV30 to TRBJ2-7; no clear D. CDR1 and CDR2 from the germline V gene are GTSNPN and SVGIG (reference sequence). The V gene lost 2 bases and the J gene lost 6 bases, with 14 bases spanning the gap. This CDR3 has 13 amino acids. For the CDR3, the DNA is TGTGCCTGGAGTTCGGTTAAGGGTACCGAGCAGTACTTC. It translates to CAWSSVKGTEQYF.

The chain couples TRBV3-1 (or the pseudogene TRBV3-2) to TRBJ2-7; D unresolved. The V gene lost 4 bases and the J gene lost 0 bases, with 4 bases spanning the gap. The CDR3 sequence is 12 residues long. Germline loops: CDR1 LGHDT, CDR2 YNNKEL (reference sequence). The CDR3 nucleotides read TGTGCCAGCAGCCGAAGCTCCTACGAGCAGTACTTC. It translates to CASSRSSYEQYF.

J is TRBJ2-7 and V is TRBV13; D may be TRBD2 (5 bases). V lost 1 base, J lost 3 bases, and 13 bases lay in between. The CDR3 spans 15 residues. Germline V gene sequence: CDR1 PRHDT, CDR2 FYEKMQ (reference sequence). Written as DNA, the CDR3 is TGTGCCAGCAGCTTAGTGGAGGCTAACAACTACGAGCAGTACTTC. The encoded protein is CASSLVEANNYEQYF.

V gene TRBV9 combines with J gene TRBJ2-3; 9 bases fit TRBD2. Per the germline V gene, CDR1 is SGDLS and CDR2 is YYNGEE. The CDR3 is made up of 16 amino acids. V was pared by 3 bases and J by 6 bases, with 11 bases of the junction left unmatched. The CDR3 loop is CASSEAREGLLDTQYF. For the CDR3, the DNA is TGTGCCAGCAGCGAAGCGCGGGAGGGCCTTTTGGATACGCAGTATTTT.

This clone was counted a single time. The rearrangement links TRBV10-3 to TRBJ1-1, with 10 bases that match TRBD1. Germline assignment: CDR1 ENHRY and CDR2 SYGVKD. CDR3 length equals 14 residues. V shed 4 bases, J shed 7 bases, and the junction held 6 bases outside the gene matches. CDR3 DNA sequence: TGTGCCATCAGTGTAAGACAGGGGGCGGTTGAAGCTTTCTTT. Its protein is CAISVRQGAVEAFF.

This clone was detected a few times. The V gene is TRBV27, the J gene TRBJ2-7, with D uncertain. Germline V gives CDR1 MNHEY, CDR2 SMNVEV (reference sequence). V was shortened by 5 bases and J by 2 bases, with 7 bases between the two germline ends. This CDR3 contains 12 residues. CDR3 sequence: CASSPGTYEQYF. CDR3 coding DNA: TGTGCCAGCAGTCCCGGCACCTACGAGCAGTACTTC.

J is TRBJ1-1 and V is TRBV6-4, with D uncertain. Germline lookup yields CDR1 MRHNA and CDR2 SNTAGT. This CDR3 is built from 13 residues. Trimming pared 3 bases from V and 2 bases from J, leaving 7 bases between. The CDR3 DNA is TGTGCCAGCAGTGAGTTGTTAAACACTGAAGCTTTCTTT. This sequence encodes CASSELLNTEAFF.